These 30 T cell receptor beta chains were sequenced from one sample in a study of beta chain features in type 1 diabetes. Sequenced material consisted of expressed TCRB transcripts (all of the isolated RNA was reverse transcribed). The repertoire was sequenced with immunoSEQ multiplex PCR; TCRdb's copy has only in-frame clones and lacks some. The table lists about 140,000 clones, less than 9% of them singletons. Sequencing was carried out using central memory CD4+ T cells from blood. Every receptor here comes from a woman between 25 and 40 years old in good health.

Remarks on this clone: A read error may produce the germline difference seen at one junction end. V and J are TRBV30 and TRBJ2-1, with D tentatively TRBD1 (6 bases). The germline V gene has CDR1 GTSNPN and CDR2 SVGIG (reference sequence). The CDR3 consists of 13 residues. The DNA for the CDR3 is TGTGCCTGGAACAGGGAATTCTACAATGAGCGGTTCTTC. The encoded protein is CAWNREFYNERFF.

A few counts support this clone. V and J are TRBV30 and TRBJ1-2, with TRBD1 matching 9 bases. V lost 3 bases to trimming and J lost 4 bases; unmatched junction nucleotides: 0. The CDR3 covers 12 residues. Germline-derived CDR1 and CDR2 are GTSNPN and SVGIG (reference sequence). The chain's CDR3 is CAWRDRGYGYTF. In nucleotides, the CDR3 is TGTGCCTGGAGGGACAGGGGCTATGGCTACACCTTC.

The chain carries TRBV7-2 and TRBJ2-2; no reliable D call. This CDR3 comprises 16 residues. V shed 1 base and J shed 8 bases, with 17 bases lying between them. Germline loops: CDR1 SGHTA, CDR2 FQGNSA. The DNA of the CDR3 is TGTGCCAGCAGCTTAGATCTTAGCTCCCGGTATGGGGAGCTGTTTTTT. It yields the protein CASSLDLSSRYGELFF.

There are many counts of this clone. J is TRBJ2-7 and V is TRBV5-1, with a possible D match to TRBD2 (6 bases). In germline, CDR1 is SGHRS, CDR2 YFSETQ. CDR3 size: 14 residues. V was shortened by 6 bases and J by 7 bases, with 20 bases between the two germline ends. The DNA of the CDR3 is TGCGCCAGCACGGAAAGGACCGGGGGTTCGGAGCAGTACTTC. This gives the protein CASTERTGGSEQYF.

This chain connects TRBV7-2 to TRBJ2-3, with unresolved D. Germline V CDR1 and CDR2: SGHTA, FQGNSA. The V end was cut by 5 bases, the J end by 4 bases, with 4 bases between. The CDR3 is made up of 11 amino acids. DNA of the CDR3: TGTGCCAGCAGCCGCGCAGATACGCAGTATTTT. This encodes CASSRADTQYF.

Ten or more counts support this clone. V is TRBV5-4 and J is TRBJ2-7, with TRBD1 matching 7 bases. Losses at the gene ends were 4 bases for V and 2 bases for J; bases not matched to a gene: 3. Germline-derived CDR1 and CDR2 are SGHNT and YYREEE (reference sequence). The CDR3 is made up of 13 amino acids. In nucleotides, the CDR3 is TGTGCCAGCAGCAGGGGACAGACCTACGAGCAGTACTTC. It is translated as CASSRGQTYEQYF. The variable domain in full, completed from reference TRBV5-4 and TRBJ2-7, reads ETGVTQSPTHLIKTRGQQVTLRCSSQSGHNTVSWYQQALGQGPQFIFQYYREEENGRGNFPPRFSGLQFPNYSSELNVNALELDDSALYLCASSRGQTYEQYFGPGTRLTVT.

In its sample, this clone was seen a few times. The chain couples TRBV27 to TRBJ2-3; weak D call: TRBD2 (5 bases). Germline V gene sequence: CDR1 MNHEY, CDR2 SMNVEV (reference sequence). Trimming pared 6 bases from V and 4 bases from J, leaving 14 bases between. The CDR3 has 14 amino acids. The chain's CDR3 is CASRVGSWADTQYF. Here the CDR3 DNA reads TGTGCCAGCAGGGTAGGGAGTTGGGCAGATACGCAGTATTTT.

This clone was seen more than once but under ten times. The chain links TRBV19 to TRBJ1-2; D might be TRBD1 (5 bases). Trimming cost V 8 bases and J 2 bases, with 9 bases left between them. This CDR3 comprises 12 residues. Germline lookup yields CDR1 LNHDA and CDR2 SQIVND (reference sequence). CDR3 bases: TGTGCCAGTGGCCGGGGGAACTATGGCTACACCTTC. Protein product: CASGRGNYGYTF.

In its sample, this clone was seen many times. At one of its ends the junction is not consistent with the germline gene, which may arise from a read error. The chain links TRBV30 to TRBJ2-3, with D possibly TRBD2 on 6 matching bases. Germline V gene sequence: CDR1 GTSNPN, CDR2 SVGIG (reference sequence). CDR3 size: 15 residues. DNA of the CDR3: TGTGCCGGGAGGACTGGCCAGGATAGCGCAGATACGCAGTATTTT. It yields the protein CAGRTGQDSADTQYF.

The sample holds many counts of this clone. The rearrangement joins TRBV4-3 to TRBJ2-7; D might be TRBD1 (7 bases). CDR3 size: 16 residues. Deletions cut 1 base from V and 3 bases from J, with 16 bases between. The germline V gene has CDR1 LGHNA and CDR2 YSLEER. CDR3 DNA sequence: TGCGCCAGCAGCCAAGCAGCGGGCAGGGGGGACTACGAGCAGTACTTC. Protein sequence: CASSQAAGRGDYEQYF.

The table lists this clone with a few counts. This chain joins TRBV6-6 and TRBJ1-5, with TRBD1 as a possible D gene (5 bases). Germline lookup yields CDR1 MNHNY and CDR2 SVGAGI (reference sequence). V was trimmed by 6 bases and J by 4 bases, leaving 13 bases between them. The CDR3 runs 14 residues. For the CDR3, the DNA is TGTGCCAGCAGGTCGACAGTTCTAAATCAGCCCCAGCATTTT. This translates into CASRSTVLNQPQHF.

The chain has TRBV7-9 and TRBJ2-7, with 12 bases lining up with TRBD1. The V gene end was trimmed by 0 bases and the J gene end by 5 bases; junction bases not matched to a gene: 2. This CDR3 comprises 15 residues. Germline V gene lookup returns CDR1 SEHNR and CDR2 FQNEAQ (reference sequence). The CDR3 DNA sequence: TGTGCCAGCAGCTTAGCCGGGACAGGGGGCCACGAGCAGTACTTC. This codes for CASSLAGTGGHEQYF.

The sample holds a few counts of this clone. This sequence joins TRBV30 and TRBJ1-5; the match to TRBD1 covers 10 bases. With 6 bases clipped from V and 6 bases from J, the junction kept 5 bases outside the gene matches. CDR3 length equals 13 residues. Germline values: CDR1 GTSNPN, CDR2 SVGIG (reference sequence). The CDR3 reads CACRQGASQPQHF. CDR3 sequence (DNA): TGTGCCTGCAGACAGGGGGCCAGTCAGCCCCAGCATTTT.

The sample holds a few counts of this clone. The J gene is TRBJ2-5, the V gene TRBV18; the D is unclear. This CDR3 spans 13 amino acids. Trimming removed 3 bases from V and 5 bases from J, with 10 bases in between. Germline CDR1 reads KGHSH; CDR2 reads LQKENI. CDR3 in amino acids: CASSPSESETQYF. In DNA, the CDR3 is TGTGCCAGCTCACCGTCGGAGTCGGAGACCCAGTACTTC.

V gene TRBV7-2 combines with J gene TRBJ2-1; 10 bases agree with TRBD2. With V trimmed by 5 bases and J by 6 bases, 7 bases remained unmatched. This CDR3 contains 15 residues. CDR1 SGHTA and CDR2 FQGNSA come from the germline V gene. Here the CDR3 DNA reads TGTGCCAGCAGCGCCACTAGCGGGGTGGCCAATGAGCAGTTCTTC. Its protein is CASSATSGVANEQFF.

The chain couples TRBV21-1 to TRBJ2-3; TRBD2 was called by the table and not checked on the DNA. TRBV21-1 corresponds to a pseudogene. The CDR3 is made up of 15 amino acids. The CDR3 nucleotides read TGTGCCAGCAGCAAAGTCGGCGGGAACACAGATACGCAGTATTTT. Its translation is CASSKVGGNTDTQYF.

This clone has only a few counts. The chain carries TRBV6-7 and TRBJ2-5, with 7 bases aligning to TRBD1. TRBV6-7 is flagged as an ORF with uncertain function. J lost 2 bases, V lost 8 bases, and 5 bases had no gene match. The CDR3 runs to 13 residues. CDR3 loop: CASRDRVQETQYF. As DNA, the CDR3 is TGTGCCAGCCGAGACAGGGTTCAAGAGACCCAGTACTTC.

The CDR3: CASSRSGTGANVLTF. The CDR3 DNA reads as TGTGCCAGCAGCCGATCAGGGACTGGGGCCAACGTCCTGACTTTC. The chain has TRBV7-2 and TRBJ2-6, with D perhaps TRBD1 (5 bases). Trimming removed 5 bases at V and 2 bases at J, with 10 bases between. Germline V gives CDR1 SGHTA, CDR2 FQGNSA. The CDR3 is 15 residues long.

This chain uses TRBV2 with TRBJ2-5; no definite D call. Near its end, the DNA agrees better with TRBJ2-7, so the J call may be wrong. The CDR3 covers 12 residues. The V gene's germline CDR1 is SNHLY and CDR2 FYNNEI. The CDR3 region is CASSAQAYEQYF. In nucleotides, the CDR3 is TGTGCCAGCAGTGCTCAAGCTTACGAGCAGTACTTC.

This clone showed up just a few times. The chain links TRBV28 to TRBJ2-3; 12 bases fit TRBD2. Germline lookup yields CDR1 MDHEN and CDR2 SYDVKM. This CDR3 contains 16 residues. Unmatched junction bases numbered 4, after V lost 6 bases and J lost 0 bases. The CDR3 region has the DNA TGTGCCAGCAGCTACGGACTAGCGGGGAGCACAGATACGCAGTATTTT. Translated, it gives CASSYGLAGSTDTQYF.

This clone turned up a few times. The CDR3 DNA reads as TGTGCCAGCAGCTCCCGGAGTACCTACGAGCAGTACTTC. It encodes CASSSRSTYEQYF. This chain links TRBV7-2 with TRBJ2-7; D unclear. There are 13 residues in the CDR3. Germline CDR1 and CDR2: SGHTA and FQGNSA. V was cut by 4 bases and J by 2 bases, with 9 bases left in between.

This clone was observed at least ten times. The V and J genes are TRBV28 and TRBJ2-3; 15 positions match TRBD2. The length of the CDR3 is 18 residues. Germline V lookup: CDR1 MDHEN, CDR2 SYDVKM. With V trimmed by 2 bases and J by 7 bases, 10 bases remained unmatched. In nucleotides, the CDR3 is TGTGCCAGCAGTTTACCCCCTGGGACTAGCGGGAGGAGGAATACGCAGTATTTT. It yields the protein CASSLPPGTSGRRNTQYF.

This chain joins TRBV6-5 and TRBJ2-6; possible D gene TRBD2, 6 bases. Trimming took 4 bases from V and 1 from J, leaving 8 bases between them. The germline V gene has CDR1 MNHEY and CDR2 SVGAGI. CDR3 length: 15 amino acids. Written as DNA, the CDR3 is TGTGCCAGCAGTTCTAGCGCTTCTGGGGCCAACGTCCTGACTTTC. Amino acid sequence: CASSSSASGANVLTF.

This clone was detected many times. The rearrangement joins TRBV30 to TRBJ2-7; 14 positions match TRBD2. Germline V gene sequence: CDR1 GTSNPN, CDR2 SVGIG (reference sequence). The CDR3 is 14 residues long. Losses at the gene ends were 2 bases for V and 8 bases for J; bases not matched to a gene: 5. The CDR3 is CAWSTGTSGSKQYF. CDR3 coding DNA: TGTGCCTGGAGTACCGGGACTAGCGGGAGTAAGCAGTACTTC. Supplemented by reference TRBV30 and TRBJ2-7, the full variable domain reads SQTIHQWPATLVQPVGSPLSLECTVEGTSNPNLYWYRQAAGRGLQLLFYSVGIGQISSEVPQNLSASRPQDRQFILSSKKLLLSDSGFYLCAWSTGTSGSKQYFGPGTRLTVT.

This clone was observed a handful of times. The gene calls are TRBV19 and TRBJ2-1, with D possibly matching TRBD2 (7 bases). CDR3 size: 15 residues. V lost 7 bases and J lost 7, with 20 bases in between. Germline assignment: CDR1 LNHDA and CDR2 SQIVND (reference sequence). The CDR3 spells CASTLGGGPGNEQFF. In DNA form, the CDR3 reads TGTGCCAGTACCTTAGGGGGAGGGCCTGGGAATGAGCAGTTCTTC.

The rearrangement uses TRBV11-1 and TRBJ2-3, with 9 bases lining up with TRBD2. Germline CDR1 reads SGHAT; CDR2 reads FQDESV (reference sequence). The V gene end was trimmed by 1 base and the J gene end by 1 base; junction bases not matched to a gene: 6. This CDR3 contains 17 residues. The CDR3, as DNA: TGTGCCAGCAGCTTAGAGGCTAGCGGGAAGGGCACAGATACGCAGTATTTT. Its translation: CASSLEASGKGTDTQYF.

As to this clone: One end of the junction does not line up with germline, which may come from a read error. The chain recombines TRBV5-1 with TRBJ2-3; D is ambiguous. CDR1 SGHRS and CDR2 YFSETQ come from the germline V gene. The CDR3 runs 14 residues. The CDR3 bases are TGCGCCAGCAGCTTTAATACTAAGGAAGATGCGCAGTATTTT. Translation: CASSFNTKEDAQYF.

The chain uses TRBV20-1 and TRBJ2-7, with D uncertain. The V and J ends lost 5 bases and 0 bases respectively, with 5 bases between them. CDR1 and CDR2 from the germline V gene are DFQATT and SNEGSKA (reference sequence). CDR3 length: 11 residues. CDR3 coding DNA: TGCAGTGCTCCCAACTCCTACGAGCAGTACTTC. Residues: CSAPNSYEQYF.

This clone was seen a handful of times. The same CDR3 also results from other DNA sequences found in this sample. As DNA, the CDR3 is TGCGCCAGCAGACTCAGGGAGACCCAGTACTTC. Its protein product is CASRLRETQYF. This chain connects TRBV5-1 to TRBJ2-5; D is uncertain. This CDR3 has 11 residues. In germline, CDR1 is SGHRS, CDR2 YFSETQ. Between the trimmed V and J ends, which lost 5 bases and 5 bases, there was a span of 7 bases.

This clone was counted only a few times. The V call is TRBV7-2, the J call TRBJ2-7, with D possibly matching TRBD1 (5 bases). V gave up 5 bases and J gave up 12 bases, with 23 bases separating them. Germline CDR1 is SGHTA and CDR2 is FQGNSA. This CDR3 is 14 amino acids long. The CDR3 here is CASSPSGAQLVAYF. DNA of the CDR3: TGTGCCAGCAGCCCAAGTGGGGCCCAACTCGTGGCGTACTTC.